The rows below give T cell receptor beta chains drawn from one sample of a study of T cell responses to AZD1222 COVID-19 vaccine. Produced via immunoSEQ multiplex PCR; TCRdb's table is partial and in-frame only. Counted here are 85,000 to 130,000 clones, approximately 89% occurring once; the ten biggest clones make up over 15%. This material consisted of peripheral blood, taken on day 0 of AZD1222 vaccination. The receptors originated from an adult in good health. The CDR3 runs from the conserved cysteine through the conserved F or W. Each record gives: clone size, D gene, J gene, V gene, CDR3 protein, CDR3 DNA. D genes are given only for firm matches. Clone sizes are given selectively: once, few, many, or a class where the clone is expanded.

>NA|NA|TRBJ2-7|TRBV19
CASSIDSSGVYEQYF
TGTGCCAGTAGTATAGATAGTAGTGGGGTCTACGAGCAGTACTTC
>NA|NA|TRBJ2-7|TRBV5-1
CASSTEGSYEQYF
TGCGCCAGCAGCACTGAGGGGTCCTACGAGCAGTACTTC
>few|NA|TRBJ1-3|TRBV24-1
CATRDTIYF
TGTGCCACCAGAGACACCATATATTTT
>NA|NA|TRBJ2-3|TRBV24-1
CATSEIIPDTQYF
TGTGCCACCAGTGAGATAATCCCAGATACGCAGTATTTT
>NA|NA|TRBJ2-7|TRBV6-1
CASSEYYEQYF
TGTGCCAGCAGTGAGTACTACGAGCAGTACTTC
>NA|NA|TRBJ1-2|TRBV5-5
CASIEQGGYAWDYTF
TGTGCCAGCATCGAACAAGGGGGTTACGCTTGGGACTACACCTTC
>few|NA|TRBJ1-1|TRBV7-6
CASSLRQATNTEAFF
TGTGCCAGCAGCTTACGACAGGCGACGAACACTGAAGCTTTCTTT
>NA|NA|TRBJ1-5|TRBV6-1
CASSEVVNQPQHF
TGTGCCAGCAGTGAAGTTGTCAATCAGCCCCAGCATTTT
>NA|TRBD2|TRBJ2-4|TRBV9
CASAGVKNIQYF
TGTGCCAGCGCGGGGGTAAAAAACATTCAGTACTTC
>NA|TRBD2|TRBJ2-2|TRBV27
CASSSHLPSGGGPKKTNTGELFF
TGTGCCAGCAGTTCCCACCTACCCTCGGGGGGGGGACCAAAAAAAACCAACACCGGGGAGCTGTTTTTT
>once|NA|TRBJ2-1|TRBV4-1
CASSQGLGASYNEQFF
TGCGCCAGCAGCCAAGGATTGGGGGCCTCCTACAATGAGCAGTTCTTC
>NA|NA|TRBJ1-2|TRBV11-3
CASSLVAAYTF
TGTGCCAGCAGCTTAGTTGCAGCCTACACCTTC
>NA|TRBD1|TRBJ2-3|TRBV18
CASSPNAGGDTQYF
TGTGCCAGCTCACCCAACGCAGGGGGAGATACGCAGTATTTT
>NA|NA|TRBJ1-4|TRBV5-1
CASKLEPTSEKLFF
TGCGCCAGCAAATTAGAACCCACAAGTGAAAAACTGTTTTTT
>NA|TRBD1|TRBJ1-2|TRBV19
CAIASGQGVLGDYGYTF
TGTGCCATAGCCTCGGGACAGGGGGTTCTCGGCGACTATGGCTACACCTTC
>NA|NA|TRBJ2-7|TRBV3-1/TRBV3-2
CASSQDDMRPYEQYF
TGTGCCAGCAGCCAAGATGATATGAGGCCCTACGAGCAGTACTTC
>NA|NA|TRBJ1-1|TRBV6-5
CASSYLRSGLTEAFF
TGTGCCAGCAGTTACTTGAGGTCAGGTCTCACTGAAGCTTTCTTT
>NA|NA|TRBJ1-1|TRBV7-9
CASSNSGRGHGLTEAFF
TGTGCCAGCTCTAATTCGGGGAGGGGCCACGGGCTCACTGAAGCTTTCTTT
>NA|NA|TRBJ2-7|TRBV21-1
CASSKEGDRAVWYEQYF
TGTGCCAGCAGCAAAGAGGGCGACAGGGCTGTATGGTACGAGCAGTACTTC
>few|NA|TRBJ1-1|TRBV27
CASSFVGRGGTEAFF
TGTGCCAGCAGTTTTGTCGGGAGGGGGGGCACTGAAGCTTTCTTT
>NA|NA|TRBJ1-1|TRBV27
CASSLRGSTEAFF
TGTGCCAGCAGTTTAAGGGGGTCCACTGAAGCTTTCTTT
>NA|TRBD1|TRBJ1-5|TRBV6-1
CASSEVRTGAGHF
TGTGCCAGCAGTGAAGTCCGGACAGGCGCGGGGCATTTT
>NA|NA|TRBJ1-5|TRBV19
CASSTQGNNQPQHF
TGTGCCAGTAGTACCCAGGGAAACAATCAGCCCCAGCATTTT
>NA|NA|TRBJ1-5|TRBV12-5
CASGLDDQPQHF
TGTGCTAGTGGTTTGGACGATCAGCCCCAGCATTTT
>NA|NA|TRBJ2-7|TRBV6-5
CASSYSLDAGYEQYF
TGTGCCAGCAGTTACTCGCTAGATGCGGGCTACGAGCAGTACTTC
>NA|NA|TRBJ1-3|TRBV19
CASSSSGTRGDTIYF
TGTGCCAGTAGTTCTTCCGGGACCCGCGGAGACACCATATATTTT
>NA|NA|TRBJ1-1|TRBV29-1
CSVEAGRVNTEAFF
TGCAGCGTTGAAGCTGGCAGGGTCAACACTGAAGCTTTCTTT
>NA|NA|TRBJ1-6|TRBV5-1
CASSNGPTGSSYNSPLHF
TGCGCCAGCAGCAACGGGCCGACGGGGAGCTCCTATAATTCACCCCTCCACTTT
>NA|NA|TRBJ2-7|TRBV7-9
CASMGVGSSSYEQYF
TGTGCCAGCATGGGGGTAGGCTCTAGCTCCTACGAGCAGTACTTC
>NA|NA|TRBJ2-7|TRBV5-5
CASSLGLRTGEYF
TGTGCCAGCAGCTTGGGGCTTAGAACAGGAGAGTACTTC
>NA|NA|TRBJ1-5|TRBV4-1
CASSHTYPYQPQHF
TGCGCCAGCAGCCACACGTACCCCTATCAGCCCCAGCATTTT
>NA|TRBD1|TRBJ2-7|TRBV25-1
CASEDRVGSYEQYF
TGTGCCAGCGAGGACAGGGTAGGCTCCTACGAGCAGTACTTC
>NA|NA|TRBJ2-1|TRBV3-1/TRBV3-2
CASSPPGRNEQFF
TGTGCCAGCAGCCCCCCGGGGAGGAATGAGCAGTTCTTC
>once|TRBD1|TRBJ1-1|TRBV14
CASSPRQGLNTEAFF
TGTGCCAGCAGCCCCCGACAGGGATTGAACACTGAAGCTTTCTTT
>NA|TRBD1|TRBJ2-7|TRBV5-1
CASSPYGTGQYEQYF
TGCGCCAGCAGCCCTTACGGGACAGGACAATACGAGCAGTACTTC
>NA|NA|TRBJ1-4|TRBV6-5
CASSRVSSKEKLFF
TGTGCCAGCAGTAGGGTTAGCTCCAAGGAAAAACTGTTTTTT
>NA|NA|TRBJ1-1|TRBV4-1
CASSLGWDTEAFF
TGCGCCAGCTCCCTGGGTTGGGACACTGAAGCTTTCTTT
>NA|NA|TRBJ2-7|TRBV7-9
CASSWEGGEQYF
TGTGCCAGCAGCTGGGAAGGGGGCGAGCAGTACTTC
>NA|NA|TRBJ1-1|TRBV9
CASSLGTANTEAFF
TGTGCCAGCAGTCTAGGGACTGCGAACACTGAAGCTTTCTTT
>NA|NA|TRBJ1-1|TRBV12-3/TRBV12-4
CASKVGVNTEAFF
TGTGCCAGCAAAGTCGGAGTGAACACTGAAGCTTTCTTT
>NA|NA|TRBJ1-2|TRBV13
CASSYKIPPGDYGYTF
TGTGCCAGCAGCTATAAAATACCGCCAGGAGACTATGGCTACACCTTC
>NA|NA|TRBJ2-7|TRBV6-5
CASSPQEWGNEQYF
TGTGCCAGCAGTCCCCAGGAGTGGGGGAACGAGCAGTACTTC
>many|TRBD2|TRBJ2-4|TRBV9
CASSVVPSGAKNIQYF
TGTGCCAGCAGCGTAGTCCCTAGCGGGGCCAAAAACATTCAGTACTTC
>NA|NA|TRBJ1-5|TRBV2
CASRGNQPQHF
TGTGCCAGCAGGGGAAATCAGCCCCAGCATTTT
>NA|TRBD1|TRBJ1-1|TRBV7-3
CASSSGQGDTEAFF
TGTGCCAGCAGCTCGGGACAGGGGGACACTGAAGCTTTCTTT
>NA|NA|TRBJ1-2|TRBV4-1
CASSLDRLRFSF
TGCGCCAGCAGCCTCGACAGGTTGCGTTTCTCCTTC
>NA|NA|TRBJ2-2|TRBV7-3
CASSLSATGELFF
TGTGCCAGCAGCTTATCGGCCACCGGGGAGCTGTTTTTT
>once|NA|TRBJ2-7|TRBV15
CATSRAQTYEQYF
TGTGCCACCAGCAGAGCCCAGACCTACGAGCAGTACTTC
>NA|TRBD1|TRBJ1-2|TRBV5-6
CASSLTFGQASWGYTF
TGTGCCAGCAGCTTAACCTTTGGACAGGCTTCGTGGGGCTACACCTTC
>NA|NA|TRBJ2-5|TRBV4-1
CASSQGASGGAEETQYF
TGCGCCAGCAGCCAAGGGGCTAGTGGGGGGGCCGAAGAGACCCAGTACTTC
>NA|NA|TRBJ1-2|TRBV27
CASRTGIYGYTF
TGTGCCAGCAGGACAGGAATCTATGGCTACACCTTC
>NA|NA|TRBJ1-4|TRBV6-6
CASSYSANEKLFF
TGTGCCAGCAGTTACTCAGCTAATGAAAAACTGTTTTTT
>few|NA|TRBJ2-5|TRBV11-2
CASSLAGGNIWETQYF
TGTGCCAGCAGCTTAGCCGGGGGCAACATCTGGGAGACCCAGTACTTC
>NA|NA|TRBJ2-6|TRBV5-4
CASSLVSRSGANVLTF
TGTGCCAGCAGCTTGGTATCCCGTTCTGGGGCCAACGTCCTGACTTTC
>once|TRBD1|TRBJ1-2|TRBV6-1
CASSEGQPYGYTF
TGTGCCAGCAGTGAGGGACAGCCCTATGGCTACACCTTC
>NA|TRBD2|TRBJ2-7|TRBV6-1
CASSEPAGLGIYEQYF
TGTGCCAGCAGTGAACCAGCGGGACTAGGTATTTACGAGCAGTACTTC
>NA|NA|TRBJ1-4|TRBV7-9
CASSLATGYSEKLFF
TGTGCCAGCAGCTTAGCAACAGGGTACTCTGAAAAACTGTTTTTT
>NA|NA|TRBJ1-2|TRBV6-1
CASSEPGGSYGYTF
TGTGCCAGCAGTGAACCCGGTGGATCCTATGGCTACACCTTC
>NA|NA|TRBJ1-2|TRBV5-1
CASSLEPGADGYTF
TGCGCCAGCAGCTTGGAACCGGGGGCGGACGGCTACACCTTC